This TCR beta chain was obtained from a study of blood T cell repertoires in COVID-19. Background on the study: Some COVID-19 samples were acute and others convalescent; all came from the United States, Italy and Spain.

Sequencing was performed with immunoSEQ multiplex PCR; in TCRdb, only in-frame clones are kept and a portion is missing. The repertoire includes approximately 400,000 clones, approximately 90% of them detected once, and less than 1.5% sits in the top ten. Participants, 18 to 89 years old, spanned fewer than 25 US areas. Germline lookup yields CDR1 SGHTA and CDR2 FQGTGA. The CDR3 is 13 amino acids. After removal of 4 bases from V and 8 bases from J, the junction contained 2 bases not matched to a gene. The V gene is TRBV7-3, the J gene TRBJ1-2; TRBD1 agrees at 12 bases. The sample comprised PBMCs or T cells enriched from blood (not recorded which). This clonotype was obtained from a woman aged 18-29 years who had recovered from COVID-19. This CDR3 reads CASSWDRGQGYTF. In DNA form, the CDR3 reads TGTGCCAGCAGCTGGGACAGGGGGCAGGGCTACACCTTC.